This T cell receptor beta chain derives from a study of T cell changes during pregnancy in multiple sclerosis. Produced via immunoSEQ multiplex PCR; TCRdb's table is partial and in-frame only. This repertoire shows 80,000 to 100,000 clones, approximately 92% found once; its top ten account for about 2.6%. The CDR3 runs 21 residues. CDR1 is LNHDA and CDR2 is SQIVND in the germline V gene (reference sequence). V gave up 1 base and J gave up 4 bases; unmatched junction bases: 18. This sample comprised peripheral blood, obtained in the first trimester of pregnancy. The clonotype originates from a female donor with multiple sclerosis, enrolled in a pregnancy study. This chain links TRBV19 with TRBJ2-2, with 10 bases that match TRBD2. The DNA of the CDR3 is TGTGCCAGTAGTATAGGAAGGTCTAGCGGGAGTTCCCAAGGGGGCACCGGGGAGCTGTTTTTT. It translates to CASSIGRSSGSSQGGTGELFF.